These 7 T cell receptor beta chains came from one sample sequenced in a study of T cell changes during pregnancy in multiple sclerosis. The protocol was immunoSEQ multiplex PCR, while the TCRdb copy is restricted to in-frame clones and leaves out a portion. The data show more than 15,000 clones, 80% to 90% seen once. This specimen consisted of CD8+ T cells from peripheral blood mononuclear cells, obtained in the second trimester of pregnancy. Receptors originate from a female donor in good health, enrolled as a control in a pregnancy study.

The rearrangement uses TRBV6-1 and TRBJ2-2; D ambiguous. CDR3 length: 13 amino acids. CDR1 and CDR2 (germline): MNHNS, SASEGT. V shed 4 bases and J shed 5 bases, with 8 bases lying between them. The CDR3 loop is CASSVEETGELFF. For the CDR3, the DNA is TGTGCCAGCAGTGTAGAAGAAACCGGGGAGCTGTTTTTT.

The chain joins TRBV18 to TRBJ2-7; 7 positions agree with TRBD1. V gave up 0 bases and J gave up 3 bases; unmatched junction bases: 2. The CDR3 has 14 amino acids. From germline, CDR1 is KGHSH and CDR2 LQKENI. This CDR3 is CASSPPWDSYEQYF. The CDR3 coding sequence is TGTGCCAGCTCACCACCGTGGGACAGCTACGAGCAGTACTTC.

The rearrangement joins TRBV29-1 to TRBJ2-1; 7 bases line up with TRBD1. After removal of 7 bases from V and 2 bases from J, the junction contained 8 bases not matched to a gene. CDR3 length equals 14 residues. Germline CDR1 reads SQVTM; CDR2 reads ANQGSEA. The CDR3 reads CSGGQAKAYNEQFF. In nucleotides, the CDR3 is TGCAGCGGTGGACAGGCTAAGGCCTACAATGAGCAGTTCTTC.

The V gene is TRBV7-6, the J gene TRBJ2-3, with D unresolved. The CDR3 spans 16 residues. In germline, CDR1 is SGHVS, CDR2 FNYEAQ. Trimming took off 5 bases at V and 2 bases at J, with 17 bases between the two ends. The CDR3 sequence is CASSLKAAVTTDTQYF. The CDR3 nucleotides are TGTGCCAGCAGCCTCAAGGCGGCAGTAACCACAGATACGCAGTATTTT.

The chain joins TRBV19 to TRBJ2-7; TRBD2 matches 8 bases. The CDR3 length is 15 residues. V shed 10 bases and J 2 bases; nucleotides not matched to a gene: 13. Germline V gene sequence: CDR1 LNHDA, CDR2 SQIVND (reference sequence). The CDR3 DNA reads TGTGCCACCATTGGGAGGGCGGGGGGAACCTACGAGCAGTACTTC. Translating it yields CATIGRAGGTYEQYF.

The CDR3, as DNA: TGTGCCAGCAGTGAGACAGGTTTTCCCTACGAGCAGTACTTC. Translated, it gives CASSETGFPYEQYF. The gene calls are TRBV28 and TRBJ2-7, with TRBD1 as a possible D gene (6 bases). The CDR3 contains 14 residues. Germline loops: CDR1 MDHEN, CDR2 SYDVKM. V was cut by 5 bases and J by 2 bases, with 13 bases left in between.

The chain has TRBV6-4 and TRBJ2-6, with 7 bases aligning to TRBD1. The length of the CDR3 is 16 residues. V lost 0 bases and J lost 4; bases outside the gene matches: 3. Germline CDR1 is MRHNA and CDR2 is SNTAGT. CDR3 DNA: TGTGCCAGCAGTGACTCAGGGGGCGGCGGGGCCAACGTCCTGACTTTC. This sequence encodes CASSDSGGGGANVLTF.